The 10 T cell receptor beta chains below all came from one sample that was sequenced in a study of blood T cell repertoires in COVID-19. Libraries were prepared by immunoSEQ multiplex PCR; TCRdb keeps only in-frame clonotypes and omits some of them. The sample consists of under 200,000 clones, 80% of them appearing once. The sample consisted of PBMCs or T cells enriched from blood (not recorded which). The receptors shown here come from a woman in her sixties or seventies who had recovered from COVID-19.

The chain recombines TRBV7-2 with TRBJ2-3; TRBD2 agrees at 7 bases. The length of the CDR3 is 18 residues. The V and J ends lost 1 base and 2 bases, in that order; junction bases with no gene match: 12. Germline loops: CDR1 SGHTA, CDR2 FQGNSA. The CDR3 DNA reads as TGTGCCAGCAGCTTAGGTATAACGGGGGGATGGGCCACAGATACGCAGTATTTT. Translation: CASSLGITGGWATDTQYF.

This clone was seen just once. DNA of the CDR3: TGTGCCAGCAGCCCTACAGCGGGGTCAAGAGATACGCAGTATTTT. Its translation: CASSPTAGSRDTQYF. The chain has TRBV7-8 and TRBJ2-3, with 7 nucleotides matching TRBD2. This CDR3 spans 15 amino acids. V shed 5 bases, J shed 5 bases, and the junction held 10 bases outside the gene matches. Germline values: CDR1 SGHVS, CDR2 FQNEAQ.

CDR3 residues: CASSAGVGGQEETQYF. As DNA, the CDR3 is TGTGCCAGCAGCGCGGGTGTGGGGGGGCAGGAAGAGACCCAGTACTTC. The rearrangement links TRBV5-5 to TRBJ2-5, with D maybe TRBD2 (7 bases). The V end was cut by 4 bases, the J end by 3 bases, with 19 bases between. CDR1 SGHKS and CDR2 YYEKEE come from the germline V gene (reference sequence). There are 16 residues in the CDR3.

The rearrangement joins TRBV25-1 to TRBJ1-1, with 8 bases lining up with TRBD1. The CDR3 length is 15 residues. CDR1 is MGHDK, CDR2 SYGVNS, per germline. Losses at the gene ends were 3 bases for V and 4 bases for J; bases not matched to a gene: 7. CDR3 protein: CASSDWGTGGTEAFF. CDR3 sequence (DNA): TGTGCCAGCAGTGATTGGGGAACAGGGGGCACTGAAGCTTTCTTT.

This chain connects TRBV6-2 or TRBV6-3 to TRBJ2-1; weak D call: TRBD1 (6 bases). From germline, CDR1 is MNHEY and CDR2 SVGEGT. This CDR3 has 13 residues. V lost 5 bases and J lost 12, with 17 bases in between. CDR3 protein: CASSATQGSRQFF. CDR3 nucleotides: TGTGCCAGCAGTGCTACACAGGGATCGCGGCAGTTCTTC.

The rearrangement joins TRBV7-2 to TRBJ2-1, with 7 bases lining up with TRBD1. CDR1 and CDR2 (germline): SGHTA, FQGNSA. This CDR3 region has 15 residues. J gave up 8 bases and V 5 bases, and 12 bases lay outside the gene matches. The CDR3 protein is CASSARQGRRDEQFF. The CDR3 nucleotides read TGTGCCAGCAGCGCAAGACAGGGCCGGCGGGATGAGCAGTTCTTC.

The chain has TRBV4-2 and TRBJ1-2; TRBD1 matches at 8 bases. This CDR3 comprises 17 residues. Germline CDR1 and CDR2: LGHNA and YNFKEQ. V was pared by 0 bases and J by 4 bases, with 10 bases of the junction left unmatched. The CDR3 loop reads CASSQEDREHISYGYTF. The CDR3 nucleotides read TGTGCCAGCAGCCAAGAGGACAGGGAGCACATCTCCTATGGCTACACCTTC.

The chain couples TRBV19 to TRBJ1-1, with 7 bases aligning to TRBD1. The CDR3 contains 14 residues. Unmatched junction bases numbered 7, after V lost 4 bases and J lost 5 bases. Germline V gives CDR1 LNHDA, CDR2 SQIVND (reference sequence). CDR3 coding DNA: TGTGCCAGTAGTACCCTACAGGGGAGGACTGAAGCTTTCTTT. It yields the protein CASSTLQGRTEAFF.

In DNA form, the CDR3 reads TGTGCCAGTAGCAAGACCGGGACAGGGGGCTGGTATGGCTACACCTTC. Its protein is CASSKTGTGGWYGYTF. This rearrangement joins TRBV19 to TRBJ1-2; TRBD1 matches at 12 bases. The germline V gene has CDR1 LNHDA and CDR2 SQIVND (reference sequence). V lost 6 bases, J lost 5 bases, and 10 bases stayed unmatched. This CDR3 has 16 amino acids.

CDR3 nucleotide sequence: TGTGCCAGCAGCGCCGGCGGGTTGGTGAGCACTGAAGCTTTCTTT. This codes for CASSAGGLVSTEAFF. V gene TRBV9 combines with J gene TRBJ1-1; D uncertain. The CDR3 consists of 15 residues. Germline V gene lookup returns CDR1 SGDLS and CDR2 YYNGEE. Trimming pared 3 bases from V and 4 bases from J, leaving 16 bases between.